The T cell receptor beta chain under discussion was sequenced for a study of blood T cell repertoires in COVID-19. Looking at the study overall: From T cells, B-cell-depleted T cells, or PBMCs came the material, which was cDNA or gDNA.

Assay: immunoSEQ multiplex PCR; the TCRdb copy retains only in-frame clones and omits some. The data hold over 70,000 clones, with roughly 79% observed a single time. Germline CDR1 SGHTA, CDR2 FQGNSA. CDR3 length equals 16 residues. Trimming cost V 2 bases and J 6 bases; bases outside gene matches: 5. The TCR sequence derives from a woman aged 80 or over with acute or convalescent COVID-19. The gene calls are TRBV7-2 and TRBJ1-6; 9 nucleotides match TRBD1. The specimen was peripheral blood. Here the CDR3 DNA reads TGTGCCAGCAGCTTACTGCCGGGACAGGGTAATTCACCCCTCCACTTT. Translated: CASSLLPGQGNSPLHF.